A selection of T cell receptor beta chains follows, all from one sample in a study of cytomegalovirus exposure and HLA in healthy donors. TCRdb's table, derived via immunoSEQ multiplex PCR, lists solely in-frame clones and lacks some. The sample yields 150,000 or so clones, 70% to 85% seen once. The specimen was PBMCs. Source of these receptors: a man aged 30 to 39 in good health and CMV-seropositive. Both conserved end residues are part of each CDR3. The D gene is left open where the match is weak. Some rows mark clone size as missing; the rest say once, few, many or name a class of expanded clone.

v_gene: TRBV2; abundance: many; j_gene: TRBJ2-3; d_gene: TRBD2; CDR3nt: TGTGCCAGCAGTCCGGGACTAGCGACTAGCACAGATACGCAGTATTTT; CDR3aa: CASSPGLATSTDTQYF
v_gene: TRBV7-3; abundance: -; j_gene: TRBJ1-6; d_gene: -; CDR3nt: TGTGCCAGCAGCTTAAAGGAGCATCCCTATAATTCACCCCTCCACTTT; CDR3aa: CASSLKEHPYNSPLHF
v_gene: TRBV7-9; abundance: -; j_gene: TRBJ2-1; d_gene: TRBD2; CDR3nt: TGTGCCAGCAGCTTTATGGCTAGCGGATCCTACAATGAGCAGTTCTTC; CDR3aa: CASSFMASGSYNEQFF
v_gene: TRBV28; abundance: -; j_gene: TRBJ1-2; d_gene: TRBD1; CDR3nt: TGTGCCAGCAGCCCGGACAGGGGTGGATATGGCTACACCTTC; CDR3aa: CASSPDRGGYGYTF
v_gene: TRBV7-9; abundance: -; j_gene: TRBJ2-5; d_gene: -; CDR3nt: TGTGCCAGCAGCCCTCCGGGACAAATGGGAGAGACCCAGTACTTC; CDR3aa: CASSPPGQMGETQYF
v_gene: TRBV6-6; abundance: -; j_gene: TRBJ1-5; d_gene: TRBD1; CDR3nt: TGTGCCAGCAGTTACTCGACAGGGGGCAATCAGCCCCAGCATTTT; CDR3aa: CASSYSTGGNQPQHF
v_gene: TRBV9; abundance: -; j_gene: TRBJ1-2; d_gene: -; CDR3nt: TGTGCCAGCAGCGTAGACTTTTATGGCTACACCTTC; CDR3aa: CASSVDFYGYTF
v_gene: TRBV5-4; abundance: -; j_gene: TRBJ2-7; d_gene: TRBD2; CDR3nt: TGTGCCAGCAGCTTGCCACTAGCGGTGCCCTACGAGCAGTACTTC; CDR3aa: CASSLPLAVPYEQYF
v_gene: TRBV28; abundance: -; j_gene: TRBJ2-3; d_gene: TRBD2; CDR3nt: TGTGCCAGCAGTTTATTTAGCGGGAGTGCAGATACGCAGTATTTT; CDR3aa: CASSLFSGSADTQYF
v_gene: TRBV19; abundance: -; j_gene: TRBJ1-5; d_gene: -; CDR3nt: TGTGCCAGTAGTGCATTATCCAGGTATCAGCCCCAGCATTTT; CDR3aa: CASSALSRYQPQHF
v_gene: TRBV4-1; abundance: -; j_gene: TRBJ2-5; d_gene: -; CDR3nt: TGCGCCAGCAGCCAAGGGATAGCGGTCCACCAAGAGACCCAGTACTTC; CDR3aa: CASSQGIAVHQETQYF
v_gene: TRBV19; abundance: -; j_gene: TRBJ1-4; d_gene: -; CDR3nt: TGTGCCACTAACAGCCAGGGTTTTAGGGAAAAACTGTTTTTT; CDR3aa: CATNSQGFREKLFF
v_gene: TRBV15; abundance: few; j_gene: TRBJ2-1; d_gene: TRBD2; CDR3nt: TGTGCCACCAGCAGAGCGCTAGCGGGAGGGATCAATGAGCAGTTCTTC; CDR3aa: CATSRALAGGINEQFF
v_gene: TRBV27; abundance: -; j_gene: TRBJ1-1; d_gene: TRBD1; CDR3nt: TGTGCCAGCAGTACCTTACCGGGACAGGGGAACACTGAAGCTTTCTTT; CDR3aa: CASSTLPGQGNTEAFF
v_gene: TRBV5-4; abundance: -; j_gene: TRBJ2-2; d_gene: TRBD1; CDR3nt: TGTGCCAGCAGCGAGACCGGGACAGGGGGTGCCGGGGAGCTGTTTTTT; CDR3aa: CASSETGTGGAGELFF
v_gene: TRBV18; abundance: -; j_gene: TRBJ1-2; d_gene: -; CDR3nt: TGTGCCAGCTCTCCGGACCCTCTCCGGGACTACACCTTC; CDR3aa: CASSPDPLRDYTF
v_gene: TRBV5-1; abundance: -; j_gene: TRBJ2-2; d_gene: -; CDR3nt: TGCGCCAGCAGCTTGGTAGGCCAGGGTATCGGGGAGCTGTTTTTT; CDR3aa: CASSLVGQGIGELFF
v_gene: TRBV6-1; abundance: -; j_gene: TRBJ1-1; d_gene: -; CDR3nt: TGTGCCAGTACCAATCAGGGCCCTGAAGCTTTCTTT; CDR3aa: CASTNQGPEAFF
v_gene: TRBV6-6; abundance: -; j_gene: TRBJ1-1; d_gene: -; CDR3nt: TGTGCCAGCAGTCGTCTACAGCAGGGATTAGGTACTTTCTTT; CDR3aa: CASSRLQQGLGTFF
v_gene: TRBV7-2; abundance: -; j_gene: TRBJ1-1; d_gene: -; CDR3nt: TGTGCCAGCAGCTCTTCCGGGGGATTGAACACTGAAGCTTTCTTT; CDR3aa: CASSSSGGLNTEAFF
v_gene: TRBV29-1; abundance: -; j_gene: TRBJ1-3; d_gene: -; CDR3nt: TGCAGCGTTGGACAGACGAGCTCTGGAAACACCATATATTTT; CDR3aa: CSVGQTSSGNTIYF
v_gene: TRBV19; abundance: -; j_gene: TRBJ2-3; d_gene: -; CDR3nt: TGTGCCAGTAGTAGTCGGCGGAGCACAGATACGCAGTATTTT; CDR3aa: CASSSRRSTDTQYF
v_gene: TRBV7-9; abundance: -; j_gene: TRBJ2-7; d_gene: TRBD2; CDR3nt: TGTTCCAGCAGCACGGGACTAGCGGGAGGTGACGAGCAGTACTTC; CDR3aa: CSSSTGLAGGDEQYF
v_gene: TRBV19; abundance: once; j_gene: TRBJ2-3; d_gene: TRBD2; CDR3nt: TGTGCCAGTAGGGGACTAGCGTCAGATACGCAGTATTTT; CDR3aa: CASRGLASDTQYF
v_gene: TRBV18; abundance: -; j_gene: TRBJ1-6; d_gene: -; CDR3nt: TGTGCCAGCTCACAAGACAGCCCTACTTCACCCCTCCACTTT; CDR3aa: CASSQDSPTSPLHF
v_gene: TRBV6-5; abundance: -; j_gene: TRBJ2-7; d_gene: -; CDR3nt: TGTGCCAGCAGTTACAAATTGTCCGGTGCCTACGAGCAGTACTTC; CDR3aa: CASSYKLSGAYEQYF
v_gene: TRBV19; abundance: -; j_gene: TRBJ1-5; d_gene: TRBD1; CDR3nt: TGTGCCAGTACCGCGACGGGACAGGTTTTCAATCAGCCCCAGCATTTT; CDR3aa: CASTATGQVFNQPQHF
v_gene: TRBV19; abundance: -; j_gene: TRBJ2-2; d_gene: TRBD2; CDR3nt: TGTGCCAGTAGTAAAGTACTAGCGGGGAGATACGCGAACACCGGGGAGCTGTTTTTT; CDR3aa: CASSKVLAGRYANTGELFF
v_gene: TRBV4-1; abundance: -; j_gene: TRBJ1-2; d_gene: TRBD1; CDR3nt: TGCGCCAGCAGCCAAACGGGACAGATGATTCGTGGCTACACCTTC; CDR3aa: CASSQTGQMIRGYTF
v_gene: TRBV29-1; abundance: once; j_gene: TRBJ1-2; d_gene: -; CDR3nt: TGCAGCGTTGATTGGTCGCCAGGTTATAACTATGGCTACACCTTC; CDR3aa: CSVDWSPGYNYGYTF
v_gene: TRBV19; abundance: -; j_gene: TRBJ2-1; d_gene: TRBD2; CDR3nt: TGTGCCAGTAGCGTAGCAGGGACTAGAATAGGCTATGAGCAGTTCTTC; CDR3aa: CASSVAGTRIGYEQFF
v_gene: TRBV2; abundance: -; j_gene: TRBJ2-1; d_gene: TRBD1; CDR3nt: TGTGCCAGCAGGGACCGGGACAGGGTACAATCTTGGCAGTTCTTC; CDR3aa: CASRDRDRVQSWQFF